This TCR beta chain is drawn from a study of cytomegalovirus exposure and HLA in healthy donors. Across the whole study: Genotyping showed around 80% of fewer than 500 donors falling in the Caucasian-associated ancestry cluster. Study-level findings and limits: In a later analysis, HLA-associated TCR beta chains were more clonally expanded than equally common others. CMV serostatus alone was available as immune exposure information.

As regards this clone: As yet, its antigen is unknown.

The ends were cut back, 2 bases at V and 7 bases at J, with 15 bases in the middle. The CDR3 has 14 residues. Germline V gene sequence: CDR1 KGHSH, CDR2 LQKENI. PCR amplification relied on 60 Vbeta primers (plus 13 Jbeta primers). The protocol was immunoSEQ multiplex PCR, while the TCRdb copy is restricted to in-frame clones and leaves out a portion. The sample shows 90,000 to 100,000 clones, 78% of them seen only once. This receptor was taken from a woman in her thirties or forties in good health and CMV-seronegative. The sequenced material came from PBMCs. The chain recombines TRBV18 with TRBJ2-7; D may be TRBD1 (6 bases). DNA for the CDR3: TGTGCCAGCTCACCAGTGAACAGGGCCGGAGAGCAGTACTTC. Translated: CASSPVNRAGEQYF.